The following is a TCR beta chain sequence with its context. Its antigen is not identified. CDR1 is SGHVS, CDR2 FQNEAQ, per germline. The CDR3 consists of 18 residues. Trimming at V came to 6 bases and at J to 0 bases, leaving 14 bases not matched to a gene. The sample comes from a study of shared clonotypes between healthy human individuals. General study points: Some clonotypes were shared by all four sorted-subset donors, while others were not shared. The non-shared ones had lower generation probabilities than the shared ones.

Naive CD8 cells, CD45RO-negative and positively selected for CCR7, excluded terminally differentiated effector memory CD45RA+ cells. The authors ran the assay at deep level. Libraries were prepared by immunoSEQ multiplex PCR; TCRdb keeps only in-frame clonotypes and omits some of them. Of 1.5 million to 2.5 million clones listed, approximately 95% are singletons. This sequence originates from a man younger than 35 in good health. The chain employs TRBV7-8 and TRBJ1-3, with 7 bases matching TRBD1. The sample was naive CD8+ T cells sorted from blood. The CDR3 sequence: CASSLRDSYFISGNTIYF. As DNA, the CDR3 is TGTGCCAGCAGTTTGAGGGACAGTTATTTCATCTCTGGAAACACCATATATTTT.